Below, 13 T cell receptor beta chains from the same sample are listed, as sequenced in a study of brain T cells in children with intractable seizures. Method: immunoSEQ multiplex PCR; TCRdb's copy keeps in-frame clones and lacks some. The sample records fewer than 25,000 clones, 94% being singletons. This material consisted of peripheral blood, taken at surgery. The receptors come from a boy between 10 and 17 years old with focal cortical dysplasia and intractable seizures.

This sequence joins TRBV4-1 and TRBJ2-1; 10 bases agree with TRBD2. V lost 0 bases, J lost 2 bases, and 1 base stayed unmatched. CDR1 is MGHRA and CDR2 is YSYEKL in the germline V gene. The length of the CDR3 is 16 residues. The CDR3: CASSQDGTSAYNEQFF. Written as DNA, the CDR3 is TGCGCCAGCAGCCAAGATGGGACTAGCGCCTACAATGAGCAGTTCTTC.

The V call is TRBV19, the J call TRBJ1-2; D gene unclear. Trimming cost V 3 bases and J 2 bases, with 7 bases left between them. The CDR3 length is 13 residues. CDR1 is LNHDA and CDR2 is SQIVND in the germline V gene (reference sequence). CDR3 bases: TGTGCCAGTAGTATCGGGATCAACTATGGCTACACCTTC. Translating gives CASSIGINYGYTF.

The chain's CDR3 is CASSQGSLAGLDEQFF. CDR3 coding DNA: TGTGCCAGCAGCCAAGGTAGCTTAGCGGGATTGGATGAGCAGTTCTTC. This chain links TRBV4-2 with TRBJ2-1, with TRBD2 matching over 8 bases. Germline CDR1 is LGHNA and CDR2 is YNFKEQ. The length of the CDR3 is 16 residues. V lost 1 base and J lost 8; bases outside the gene matches: 10.

The chain carries TRBV13 and TRBJ2-3, with 12 bases matching TRBD2. The germline V gene encodes CDR1 PRHDT and CDR2 FYEKMQ (reference sequence). The CDR3 runs to 16 residues. Losses at the gene ends were 5 bases for V and 3 bases for J; bases not matched to a gene: 6. In nucleotides, the CDR3 is TGTGCCAGCAGCGGGCGGACTAGCGGGAATACAGATACGCAGTATTTT. Amino acids: CASSGRTSGNTDTQYF.

This sequence joins TRBV5-6 and TRBJ2-7; D unresolved. Germline V gives CDR1 SGHDT, CDR2 YYEEEE. Trimming took off 0 bases at V and 6 bases at J, with 7 bases between the two ends. This CDR3 is built from 12 residues. The CDR3: CASSLGRAEQYV. For the CDR3, the DNA is TGTGCCAGCAGCTTGGGACGGGCCGAGCAGTACGTC.

This clone was recorded only once. V is TRBV4-1 and J is TRBJ1-1; D possibly corresponds to TRBD1 (5 bases). Per the germline V gene, CDR1 is MGHRA and CDR2 is YSYEKL. Trimming took 3 bases from V and 4 from J, leaving 12 bases between them. The CDR3 consists of 14 residues. CDR3 nucleotides: TGCGCCAGCAGCCACGGGAGAGGGGCCACTGAAGCTTTCTTT. It is translated as CASSHGRGATEAFF.

V gene TRBV28 combines with J gene TRBJ1-2; D gene uncertain. Between the trimmed V and J ends, which lost 6 bases and 0 bases, there was a span of 14 bases. This CDR3 comprises 15 residues. Germline CDR1 and CDR2: MDHEN and SYDVKM. CDR3 sequence reads: CASRGRGRANYGYTF. CDR3 DNA sequence: TGTGCCAGCAGGGGCCGCGGGAGAGCTAACTATGGCTACACCTTC.

This clone was detected only once. The rearrangement uses TRBV4-1 and TRBJ1-2, with 9 bases lining up with TRBD1. V gave up 3 bases and J gave up 0 bases; unmatched junction bases: 2. Germline V gives CDR1 MGHRA, CDR2 YSYEKL. This CDR3 has 15 residues. The CDR3 spells CASSHRDRANYGYTF. The CDR3 bases are TGCGCCAGCAGCCACCGGGACAGGGCTAACTATGGCTACACCTTC.

The V gene is TRBV6-5, the J gene TRBJ2-5; TRBD1 agrees at 8 bases. V shed 6 bases, J shed 4 bases, and the junction held 7 bases outside the gene matches. Germline CDR1 MNHEY, CDR2 SVGAGI. CDR3 length: 14 residues. CDR3 sequence reads: CASSRGQRAETQYF. CDR3 coding DNA: TGTGCCAGCAGCAGGGGGCAGCGGGCAGAGACCCAGTACTTC.

The chain uses TRBV9 and TRBJ2-1, with unresolved D. This CDR3 is 16 amino acids long. The V end was cut by 0 bases, the J end by 6 bases, with 16 bases between. The germline CDR1 and CDR2 sequences are SGDLS and YYNGEE. In DNA form, the CDR3 reads TGTGCCAGCAGCGTAGGCACTCGTCCGGATGGCAATGAGCAGTTCTTC. This encodes CASSVGTRPDGNEQFF.

This clone was seen a single time. The genes are TRBV5-1 and TRBJ2-7, with 9 nucleotides matching TRBD2. In germline, CDR1 is SGHRS, CDR2 YFSETQ. V gave up 0 bases and J gave up 2 bases; unmatched junction bases: 6. The CDR3 totals 16 residues. CDR3 region: CASSLAASGGPYEQYF. CDR3 DNA sequence: TGCGCCAGCAGCTTGGCGGCCAGCGGGGGGCCCTACGAGCAGTACTTC.

The V call is TRBV15, the J call TRBJ2-1; D not certain. V was clipped by 0 bases and J by 8 bases, with 17 bases between them. The germline V gene has CDR1 LNHNV and CDR2 YYDKDF (reference sequence). There are 16 residues in the CDR3. CDR3 nucleotides: TGTGCCACCAGCAGAGATCTCCCGGATCGCTTAGATGAGCAGTTCTTC. This translates into CATSRDLPDRLDEQFF.

The CDR3 sequence: CASRYTGGGYGYTF. The CDR3 nucleotides are TGTGCCAGCAGATACACGGGAGGGGGCTATGGCTACACCTTC. This rearrangement joins TRBV5-4 to TRBJ1-2, with D possibly being TRBD1 (6 bases). Trimming shortened V by 5 bases and J by 4 bases, and 15 bases separated the two germline ends. The CDR3 spans 14 residues. In germline, CDR1 is SGHNT, CDR2 YYREEE (reference sequence).